These 24 T cell receptor beta chains came from one sample sequenced in a study of identifying expanded T cells in peripheral blood. The method was immunoSEQ multiplex PCR; TCRdb's version includes in-frame clones alone and lacks a portion of them. The sample holds 90,000 or so clones, more than 75% seen once. Sequencing used blood. All receptors derive from a person between 18 and 75 years old in good health.

V usage is TRBV15 and J usage is TRBJ2-3, with D possibly matching TRBD2 (6 bases). CDR3 size: 18 residues. V gave up 5 bases and J gave up 0 bases, with 21 bases separating them. Per the germline V gene, CDR1 is LNHNV and CDR2 is YYDKDF (reference sequence). CDR3 amino acids: CATSPPGGPRASTDTQYF. The CDR3 bases are TGTGCCACCAGCCCCCCCGGGGGACCTCGAGCAAGCACAGATACGCAGTATTTT.

This clone was detected only once. The chain carries TRBV6-5 and TRBJ2-7; tentatively, D is TRBD2 (6 bases). The V and J ends lost 8 bases and 3 bases respectively, with 11 bases between them. This CDR3 spans 12 amino acids. Germline values: CDR1 MNHEY, CDR2 SVGAGI. The CDR3 DNA follows: TGTGCCAGCTTCAGGGAGGACTACGAGCAGTACTTC. Translation gives CASFREDYEQYF.

The V and J genes are TRBV4-3 and TRBJ1-1, with no clear D. Trimming took 4 bases from V and 2 from J, leaving 11 bases between them. The CDR3 covers 14 residues. CDR1 and CDR2 (germline): LGHNA, YSLEER. The DNA of the CDR3 is TGCGCCAGCAGCCCTACGCGGGGTAACACTGAAGCTTTCTTT. This gives the protein CASSPTRGNTEAFF.

V usage is TRBV7-9 and J usage is TRBJ2-1; D may be TRBD1 (5 bases). V gave up 6 bases and J gave up 5 bases, with 8 bases separating them. CDR3 length equals 12 residues. CDR1 and CDR2 from the germline V gene are SEHNR and FQNEAQ (reference sequence). CDR3 DNA sequence: TGTGCCAGCAGTCAGGACAACAATGAGCAGTTCTTC. Residues: CASSQDNNEQFF. Variable domain in full (rest from reference TRBV7-9 and TRBJ2-1): DTGVSQNPRHKITKRGQNVTFRCDPISEHNRLYWYRQTLGQGPEFLTYFQNEAQLEKSRLLSDRFSAERPKGSFSTLEIQRTEQGDSAMYLCASSQDNNEQFFGPGTRLTVL.

The genes are TRBV5-1 and TRBJ2-7; no definite D call. The V end was cut by 7 bases, the J end by 6 bases, with 17 bases between. This CDR3 contains 13 residues. Germline lookup yields CDR1 SGHRS and CDR2 YFSETQ. CDR3 sequence (DNA): TGCGCCAGCTGTGATATGGGTTTGGGCGAGCAGTACTTC. Protein: CASCDMGLGEQYF. The variable domain in full, completed from reference TRBV5-1 and TRBJ2-7, reads KAGVTQTPRYLIKTRGQQVTLSCSPISGHRSVSWYQQTPGQGLQFLFEYFSETQRNKGNFPGRFSGRQFSNSRSEMNVSTLELGDSALYLCASCDMGLGEQYFGPGTRLTVT.

The gene calls are TRBV10-2 and TRBJ2-2, with a possible D match to TRBD2 (5 bases). The V end was cut by 2 bases, the J end by 0 bases, with 7 bases between. Germline V gives CDR1 WSHSY, CDR2 SAAADI. The CDR3 is 15 residues long. CDR3 bases: TGCGCCAGCAGTGAGGGGAGTGCGAACACCGGGGAGCTGTTTTTT. It specifies CASSEGSANTGELFF.

This rearrangement joins TRBV7-9 to TRBJ2-2; D possibly corresponds to TRBD1 (6 bases). V lost 7 bases, J lost 5 bases, and 11 bases lay in between. The germline gives CDR1 SEHNR, CDR2 FQNEAQ (reference sequence). The CDR3 length is 13 residues. DNA for the CDR3: TGTGCCAGCATGTTAGGGGGAACCGGGGAGCTGTTTTTT. This translates into CASMLGGTGELFF. Full variable domain (rest looked up from reference TRBV7-9 and TRBJ2-2): DTGVSQNPRHKITKRGQNVTFRCDPISEHNRLYWYRQTLGQGPEFLTYFQNEAQLEKSRLLSDRFSAERPKGSFSTLEIQRTEQGDSAMYLCASMLGGTGELFFGEGSRLTVL.

V is TRBV5-5 and J is TRBJ1-6; 7 bases align to TRBD1. Germline loops: CDR1 SGHKS, CDR2 YYEKEE (reference sequence). This CDR3 comprises 15 residues. V lost 3 bases to trimming and J lost 8 bases; unmatched junction nucleotides: 8. CDR3: CASSSTDRAYSPLHF. The CDR3 region has the DNA TGTGCCAGCAGCTCCACCGACAGGGCCTATTCACCCCTCCACTTT. The full variable domain, rest sourced from reference TRBV5-5 and TRBJ1-6, is DAGVTQSPTHLIKTRGQQVTLRCSPISGHKSVSWYQQVLGQGPQFIFQYYEKEERGRGNFPDRFSARQFPNYSSELNVNALLLGDSALYLCASSSTDRAYSPLHFGNGTRLTVT.

The chain has TRBV9 and TRBJ1-2; 9 bases agree with TRBD1. The junction had 9 bases not matched to a gene; V was cut back by 3 bases and J by 0 bases. Germline V gene data show CDR1 as SGDLS and CDR2 as YYNGEE. The CDR3 has 17 residues. The CDR3 region is CASSGLRGQGTNYGYTF. In DNA form, the CDR3 reads TGTGCCAGCAGCGGGTTGAGGGGACAGGGCACTAACTATGGCTACACCTTC.

The chain has TRBV6-5 and TRBJ2-7; TRBD1 aligns across 7 bases. V was pared by 6 bases and J by 1 base, with 6 bases of the junction left unmatched. This CDR3 has 14 amino acids. From germline, CDR1 is MNHEY and CDR2 SVGAGI. This chain's CDR3 is CASRSMGQSYEQYF. DNA of the CDR3: TGTGCCAGCAGAAGTATGGGACAGTCCTACGAGCAGTACTTC.

This clone appeared a few times. This sequence joins TRBV27 and TRBJ1-2, with D possibly matching TRBD1 (5 bases). CDR3 size: 16 residues. Trimming removed 5 bases from V and 7 bases from J, with 23 bases in between. Per germline, CDR1 MNHEY and CDR2 SMNVEV (reference sequence). CDR3 loop: CASSTSSGARLGGYTF. The CDR3 DNA is TGTGCCAGCAGTACATCCTCCGGGGCCCGCCTAGGTGGCTACACCTTC.

This clone occurred once. This chain links TRBV18 with TRBJ2-3, with unresolved D. The CDR3 is made up of 17 amino acids. V was clipped by 3 bases and J by 5 bases, with 21 bases between them. Germline CDR1 is KGHSH and CDR2 is LQKENI. This chain's CDR3 is CASSPNRPHQLGDTQYF. CDR3 in DNA: TGTGCCAGCTCACCCAACAGACCCCACCAGCTAGGAGATACGCAGTATTTT.

The chain combines TRBV27 with TRBJ1-1; unclear D gene. Germline CDR1 reads MNHEY; CDR2 reads SMNVEV (reference sequence). The CDR3 contains 14 residues. Trimming stripped 0 bases from V and 1 base from J, with 6 bases between. The CDR3 region is CASSLSAGNTEAFF. The CDR3 DNA is TGTGCCAGCAGTTTATCGGCGGGGAACACTGAAGCTTTCTTT.

This chain uses TRBV7-9 with TRBJ1-4; a weak D match, TRBD1 (6 bases). With 5 bases removed from V and 2 bases from J, the gap between germline ends came to 18 bases. The CDR3 loop spans 17 amino acids. Germline CDR1 SEHNR, CDR2 FQNEAQ (reference sequence). The CDR3 is CASSVLAGAVTNEKLFF. The CDR3 nucleotides are TGTGCCAGCAGCGTACTGGCAGGGGCGGTCACTAATGAAAAACTGTTTTTT.

This sequence joins TRBV18 and TRBJ1-2; 7 positions match TRBD1. From germline, CDR1 is KGHSH and CDR2 LQKENI. CDR3 length: 17 amino acids. The junction had 12 bases not matched to a gene; V was cut back by 5 bases and J by 0 bases. As DNA, the CDR3 is TGTGCCAGCTCAAGGACAGGAGATTTATACCCTAACTATGGCTACACCTTC. Amino acid sequence: CASSRTGDLYPNYGYTF.

This CDR3 is CSFSHRGEKLFF. Here the CDR3 DNA reads TGCAGCTTCAGCCACAGAGGGGAAAAACTGTTTTTT. The chain links TRBV29-1 to TRBJ1-4; D is ambiguous. Germline V lookup: CDR1 SQVTM, CDR2 ANQGSEA. CDR3 length: 12 residues. The germline V and J ends were trimmed by 8 bases and 8 bases, with 15 bases remaining between them.

The chain joins TRBV29-1 to TRBJ2-7; the match to TRBD1 covers 7 bases. The germline V gene has CDR1 SQVTM and CDR2 ANQGSEA. With V trimmed by 5 bases and J by 0 bases, 4 bases remained unmatched. The CDR3 covers 13 residues. As DNA, the CDR3 is TGCAGCGTTCGCCGGGACAGCTCCTACGAGCAGTACTTC. Protein sequence: CSVRRDSSYEQYF.

The genes are TRBV6-5 and TRBJ2-1; D gene unclear. Germline assignment: CDR1 MNHEY and CDR2 SVGAGI. V was cut by 2 bases and J by 8 bases, with 13 bases left in between. CDR3 length: 14 residues. The CDR3 spells CASSYVPVRDEQFF. The CDR3 DNA is TGTGCCAGCAGTTACGTACCAGTTCGGGATGAGCAGTTCTTC.

The chain joins TRBV11-2 to TRBJ1-1; 7 nucleotides align to TRBD1. The V gene end was trimmed by 9 bases and the J gene end by 5 bases; junction bases not matched to a gene: 15. The V gene's germline CDR1 is SGHAT and CDR2 FQNNGV. This CDR3 has 15 amino acids. In nucleotides, the CDR3 is TGTGCCAGTACGAACAGGGGTCTCCTCGGGACTGAAGCTTTCTTT. As protein: CASTNRGLLGTEAFF. The variable domain in full, completed from reference TRBV11-2 and TRBJ1-1, reads EAGVAQSPRYKIIEKRQSVAFWCNPISGHATLYWYQQILGQGPKLLIQFQNNGVVDDSQLPKDRFSAERLKGVDSTLKIQPAKLEDSAVYLCASTNRGLLGTEAFFGQGTRLTVV.

This chain uses TRBV11-3 with TRBJ2-2; perhaps TRBD1 as D (5 bases). Deletions cut 5 bases from V and 4 bases from J, with 11 bases between. Germline CDR1 reads SGHNT; CDR2 reads YENEEA. This CDR3 region has 14 residues. CDR3 nucleotide sequence: TGTGCCAGCAGCCAGGGTCCCACCACCGGGGAGCTGTTTTTT. This translates into CASSQGPTTGELFF.

The chain combines TRBV6-5 with TRBJ2-5; tentative D call: TRBD2 (5 bases). CDR3 length: 14 residues. V shed 3 bases and J shed 1 base, with 9 bases lying between them. CDR1 and CDR2 from the germline V gene are MNHEY and SVGAGI. The CDR3 DNA reads TGTGCCAGCAGTTATCTGGGGAGCCAAGAGACCCAGTACTTC. The encoded protein is CASSYLGSQETQYF.

The J gene is TRBJ2-7, the V gene TRBV6-1; D not resolved. Between the trimmed V and J ends, which lost 6 bases and 0 bases, there was a span of 9 bases. The CDR3 spans 13 residues. Per the germline V gene, CDR1 is MNHNS and CDR2 is SASEGT. The CDR3 DNA reads TGTGCCAGCAGACTCGCTAGCTCCTACGAGCAGTACTTC. It specifies CASRLASSYEQYF.

The rearrangement joins TRBV10-1 to TRBJ2-1, with 10 bases identical to TRBD2. V gave up 0 bases and J gave up 2 bases; unmatched junction bases: 4. This CDR3 spans 17 amino acids. The germline CDR1 and CDR2 sequences are WNHNN and SYGVQD (reference sequence). The CDR3 loop reads CASSESASGGTYNEQFF. The CDR3 nucleotides are TGCGCCAGCAGTGAGTCCGCTAGCGGGGGTACCTACAATGAGCAGTTCTTC.

DNA for the CDR3: TGTGCCAGCAGTGGGGACAGGGGGCATAATGAAAAACTGTTTTTT. Amino acid sequence: CASSGDRGHNEKLFF. The J gene is TRBJ1-4, the V gene TRBV2; TRBD1 matches 12 bases. V lost 4 bases, J lost 4 bases, and 1 base stayed unmatched. The CDR3 covers 15 residues. Germline V lookup: CDR1 SNHLY, CDR2 FYNNEI.